This TCR beta chain emerged from a study of early T cells in non-severe SARS-CoV-2 infection. One entry per CDR3 protein, called by TCRdb with MiXCR from the 5' RACE reads. The repertoire holds 100,000 to 150,000 distinct CDR3 sequences, with 14% to 15% as singletons. The V and J ends lost 4 bases and 1 base respectively, with 5 bases between them. The germline V gene has CDR1 SQVTM and CDR2 ANQGSEA. There are 12 residues in the CDR3. The TCR comes from an adult who was a healthcare worker with PCR-confirmed SARS-CoV-2 infection or an uninfected control (not recorded which). Sequencing input: whole blood. The chain links TRBV29-1 to TRBJ2-1; no clear D. The CDR3 sequence is CSVGESYNEQFF. Here the CDR3 DNA reads TGCAGCGTTGGGGAATCCTACAATGAGCAGTTCTTC.